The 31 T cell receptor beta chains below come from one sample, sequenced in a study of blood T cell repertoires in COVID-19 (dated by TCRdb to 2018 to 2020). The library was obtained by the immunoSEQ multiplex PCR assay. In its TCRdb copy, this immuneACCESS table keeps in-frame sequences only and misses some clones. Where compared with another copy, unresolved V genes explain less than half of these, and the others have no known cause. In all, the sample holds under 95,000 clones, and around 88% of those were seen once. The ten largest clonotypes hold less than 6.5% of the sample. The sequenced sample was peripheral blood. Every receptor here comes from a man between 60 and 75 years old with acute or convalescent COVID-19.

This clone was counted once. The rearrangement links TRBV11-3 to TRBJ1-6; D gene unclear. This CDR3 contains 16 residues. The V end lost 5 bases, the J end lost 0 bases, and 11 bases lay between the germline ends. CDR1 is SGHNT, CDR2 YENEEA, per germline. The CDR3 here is CASSRTVNSYNSPLHF. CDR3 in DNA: TGTGCCAGCAGCCGTACGGTCAACTCCTATAATTCACCCCTCCACTTT.

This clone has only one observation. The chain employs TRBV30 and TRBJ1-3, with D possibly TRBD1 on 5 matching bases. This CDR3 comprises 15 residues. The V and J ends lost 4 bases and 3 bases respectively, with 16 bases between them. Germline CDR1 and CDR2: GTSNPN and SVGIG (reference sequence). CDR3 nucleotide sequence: TGTGCCTGGAACCCCGACAGCAACCTTGGAAACACCATATATTTT. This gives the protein CAWNPDSNLGNTIYF.

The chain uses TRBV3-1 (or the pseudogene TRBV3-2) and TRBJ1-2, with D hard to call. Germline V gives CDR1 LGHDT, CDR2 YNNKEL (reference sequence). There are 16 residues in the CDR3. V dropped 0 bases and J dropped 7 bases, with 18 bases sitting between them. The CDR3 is CASSQDQSVGRGGYTF. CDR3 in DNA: TGTGCCAGCAGCCAAGATCAGTCCGTGGGTCGGGGTGGCTACACCTTC.

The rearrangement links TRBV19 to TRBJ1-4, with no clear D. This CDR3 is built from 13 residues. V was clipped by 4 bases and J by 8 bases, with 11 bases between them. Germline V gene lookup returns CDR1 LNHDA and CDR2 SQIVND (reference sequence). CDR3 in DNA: TGTGCCAGTAGTAGGCCGGGAGCCGAAAAACTGTTTTTT. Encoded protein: CASSRPGAEKLFF.

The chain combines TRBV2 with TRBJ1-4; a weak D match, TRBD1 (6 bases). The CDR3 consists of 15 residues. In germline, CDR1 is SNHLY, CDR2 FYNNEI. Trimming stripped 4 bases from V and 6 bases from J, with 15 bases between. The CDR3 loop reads CASSGVGGPYEKLFF. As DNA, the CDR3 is TGTGCCAGCAGTGGAGTAGGGGGTCCCTATGAAAAACTGTTTTTT.

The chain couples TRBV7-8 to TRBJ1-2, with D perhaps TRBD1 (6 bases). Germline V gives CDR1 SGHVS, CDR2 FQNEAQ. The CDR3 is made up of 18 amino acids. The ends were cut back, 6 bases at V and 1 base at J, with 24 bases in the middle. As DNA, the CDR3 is TGTGCCAGCAGTCGCAGTCGGGCAGGGGAAGGCTATAACTATGGCTACACCTTC. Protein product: CASSRSRAGEGYNYGYTF.

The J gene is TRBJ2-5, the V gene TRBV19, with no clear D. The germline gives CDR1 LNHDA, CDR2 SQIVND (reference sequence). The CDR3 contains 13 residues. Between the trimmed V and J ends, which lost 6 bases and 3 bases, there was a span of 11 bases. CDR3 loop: CASSETQKETQYF. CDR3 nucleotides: TGTGCCAGTAGCGAAACACAAAAAGAGACCCAGTACTTC. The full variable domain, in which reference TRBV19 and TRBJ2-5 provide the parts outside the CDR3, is DGGITQSPKYLFRKEGQNVTLSCEQNLNHDAMYWYRQDPGQGLRLIYYSQIVNDFQKGDIAEGYSVSREKKESFPLTVTSAQKNPTAFYLCASSETQKETQYFGPGTRLLVL.

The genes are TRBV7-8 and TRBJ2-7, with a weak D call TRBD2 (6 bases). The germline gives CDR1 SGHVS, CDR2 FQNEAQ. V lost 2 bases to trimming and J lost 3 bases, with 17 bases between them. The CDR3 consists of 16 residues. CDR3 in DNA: TGTGCCAGCAGCTTATTTGGCGGGGCGGGCGGCTACGAGCAGTACTTC. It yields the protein CASSLFGGAGGYEQYF.

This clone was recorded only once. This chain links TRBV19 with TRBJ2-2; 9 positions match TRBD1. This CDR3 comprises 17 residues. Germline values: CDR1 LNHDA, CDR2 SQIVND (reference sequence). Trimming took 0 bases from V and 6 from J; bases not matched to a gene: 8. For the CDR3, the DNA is TGTGCCAGTAGTATAGACGGAGGGACAGGGTTCCCCGGGGAGCTGTTTTTT. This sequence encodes CASSIDGGTGFPGELFF. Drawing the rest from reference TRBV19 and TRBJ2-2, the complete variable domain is DGGITQSPKYLFRKEGQNVTLSCEQNLNHDAMYWYRQDPGQGLRLIYYSQIVNDFQKGDIAEGYSVSREKKESFPLTVTSAQKNPTAFYLCASSIDGGTGFPGELFFGEGSRLTVL.

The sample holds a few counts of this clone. This chain's CDR3 is CASSPKTGYNSPLHF. DNA for the CDR3: TGTGCCAGCAGTCCAAAGACAGGATATAATTCACCCCTCCACTTT. The V and J genes are TRBV2 and TRBJ1-6; TRBD1 is a possible D gene (6 bases). Trimming stripped 5 bases from V and 4 bases from J, with 12 bases between. The CDR3 has 15 amino acids. Germline-derived CDR1 and CDR2 are SNHLY and FYNNEI.

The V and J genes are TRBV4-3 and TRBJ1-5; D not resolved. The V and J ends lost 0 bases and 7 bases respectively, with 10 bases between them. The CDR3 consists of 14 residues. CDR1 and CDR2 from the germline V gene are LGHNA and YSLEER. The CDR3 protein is CASSQDLGEQPQHF. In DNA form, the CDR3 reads TGCGCCAGCAGCCAAGATCTAGGTGAGCAGCCCCAGCATTTT.

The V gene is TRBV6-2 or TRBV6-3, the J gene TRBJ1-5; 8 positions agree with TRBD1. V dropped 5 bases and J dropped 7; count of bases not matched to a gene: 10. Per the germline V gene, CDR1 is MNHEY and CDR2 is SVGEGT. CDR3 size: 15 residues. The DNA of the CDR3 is TGTGCCAGCAGTACTCCAGGGGGCGCTGGGCAGCCCCAGCATTTT. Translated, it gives CASSTPGGAGQPQHF.

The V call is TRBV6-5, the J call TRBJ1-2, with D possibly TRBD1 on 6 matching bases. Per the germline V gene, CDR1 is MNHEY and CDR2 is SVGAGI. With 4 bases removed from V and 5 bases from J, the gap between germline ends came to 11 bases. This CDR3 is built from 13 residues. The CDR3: CASSSGQLYGYTF. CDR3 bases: TGTGCCAGCAGTTCCGGACAGCTATATGGCTACACCTTC.

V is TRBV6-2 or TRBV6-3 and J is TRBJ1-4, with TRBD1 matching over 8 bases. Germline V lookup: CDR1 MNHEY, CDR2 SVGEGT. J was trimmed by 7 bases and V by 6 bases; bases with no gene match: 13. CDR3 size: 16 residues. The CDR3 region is CASSNDQGAPSEKLFF. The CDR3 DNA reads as TGTGCCAGCAGCAACGACCAGGGGGCGCCCAGTGAAAAACTGTTTTTT.

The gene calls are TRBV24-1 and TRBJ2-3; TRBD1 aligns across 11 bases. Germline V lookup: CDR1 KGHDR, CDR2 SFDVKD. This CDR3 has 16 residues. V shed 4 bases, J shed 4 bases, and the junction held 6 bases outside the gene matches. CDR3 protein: CATSDPGTGGSDTQYF. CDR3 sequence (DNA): TGTGCCACCAGTGACCCCGGGACAGGGGGTTCAGATACGCAGTATTTT.

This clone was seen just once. The CDR3 DNA reads as TGTGCCAGCAGCTTAGCGGCAGGGGGCGGAAACACCATATATTTT. It translates to CASSLAAGGGNTIYF. The V call is TRBV7-2, the J call TRBJ1-3; TRBD1 agrees at 8 bases. The junction had 2 bases not matched to a gene; V was cut back by 0 bases and J by 4 bases. Germline V gives CDR1 SGHTA, CDR2 FQGNSA. The CDR3 is 15 amino acids.

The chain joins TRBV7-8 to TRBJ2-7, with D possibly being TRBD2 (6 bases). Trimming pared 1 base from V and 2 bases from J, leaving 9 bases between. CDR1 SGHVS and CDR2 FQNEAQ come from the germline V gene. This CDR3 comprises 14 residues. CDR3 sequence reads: CASSLEGRPYEQYF. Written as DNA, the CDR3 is TGTGCCAGCAGCTTAGAGGGGAGGCCCTACGAGCAGTACTTC.

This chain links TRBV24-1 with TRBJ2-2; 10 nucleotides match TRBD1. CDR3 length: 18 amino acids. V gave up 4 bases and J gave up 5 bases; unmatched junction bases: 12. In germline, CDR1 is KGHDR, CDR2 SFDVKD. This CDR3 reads CATSDSRRQGARTGELFF. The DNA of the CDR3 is TGTGCCACCAGTGACTCCCGCCGACAGGGGGCGCGGACCGGGGAGCTGTTTTTT.

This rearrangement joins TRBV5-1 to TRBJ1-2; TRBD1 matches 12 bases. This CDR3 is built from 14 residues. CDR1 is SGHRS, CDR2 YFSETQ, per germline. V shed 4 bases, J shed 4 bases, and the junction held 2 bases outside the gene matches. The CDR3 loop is CASSGTGGVYGYTF. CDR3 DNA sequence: TGCGCCAGCAGCGGGACAGGGGGCGTCTATGGCTACACCTTC.

For the CDR3, the DNA is TGTGCCAGCAGCTTAGCGGGACAGGCGTCTGGGAAACTGTTTTTT. Translated: CASSLAGQASGKLFF. V gene TRBV5-4 combines with J gene TRBJ1-4; 8 positions match TRBD1. Germline assignment: CDR1 SGHNT and CDR2 YYREEE (reference sequence). This CDR3 comprises 15 residues. The V segment lost 2 bases and the J segment 11 bases; nucleotides outside the gene matches: 11.

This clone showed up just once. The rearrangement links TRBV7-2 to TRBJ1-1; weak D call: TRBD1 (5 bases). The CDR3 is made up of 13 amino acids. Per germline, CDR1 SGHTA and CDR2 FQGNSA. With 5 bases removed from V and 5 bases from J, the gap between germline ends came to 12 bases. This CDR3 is CASSGTGGTEAFF. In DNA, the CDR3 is TGTGCCAGCAGCGGGACGGGGGGGACTGAAGCTTTCTTT.

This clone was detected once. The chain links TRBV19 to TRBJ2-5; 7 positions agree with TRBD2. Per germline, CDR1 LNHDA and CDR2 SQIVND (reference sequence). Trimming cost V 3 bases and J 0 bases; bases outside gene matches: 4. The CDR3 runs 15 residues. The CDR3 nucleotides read TGTGCCAGTAGTATCTGGAGCGGGGACCAAGAGACCCAGTACTTC. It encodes CASSIWSGDQETQYF.

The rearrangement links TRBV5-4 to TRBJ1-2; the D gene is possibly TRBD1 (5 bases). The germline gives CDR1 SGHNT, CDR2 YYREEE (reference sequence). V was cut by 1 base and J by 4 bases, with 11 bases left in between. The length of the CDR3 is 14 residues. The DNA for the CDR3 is TGTGCCAGCAGCTTGCAGGGAAGGGGCTATGGCTACACCTTC. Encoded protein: CASSLQGRGYGYTF.

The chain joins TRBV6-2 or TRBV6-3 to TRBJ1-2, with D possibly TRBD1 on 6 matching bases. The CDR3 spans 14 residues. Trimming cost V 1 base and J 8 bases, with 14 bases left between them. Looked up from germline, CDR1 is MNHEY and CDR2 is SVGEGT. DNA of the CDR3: TGTGCCAGCAGTTACTGGGACATGGTGAGAGGCTACACCTTC. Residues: CASSYWDMVRGYTF.

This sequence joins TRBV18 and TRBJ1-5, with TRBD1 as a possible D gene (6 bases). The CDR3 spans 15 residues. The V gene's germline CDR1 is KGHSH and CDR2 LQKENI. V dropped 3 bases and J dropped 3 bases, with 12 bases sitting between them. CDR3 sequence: CASSPGQLLNQPQHF. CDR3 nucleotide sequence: TGTGCCAGCTCACCGGGACAACTACTCAATCAGCCCCAGCATTTT.

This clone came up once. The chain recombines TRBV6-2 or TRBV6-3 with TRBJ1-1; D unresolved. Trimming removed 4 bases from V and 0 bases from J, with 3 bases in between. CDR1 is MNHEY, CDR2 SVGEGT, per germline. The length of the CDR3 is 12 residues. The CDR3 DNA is TGTGCCAGCAGTTCCGTGAACACTGAAGCTTTCTTT. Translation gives CASSSVNTEAFF.

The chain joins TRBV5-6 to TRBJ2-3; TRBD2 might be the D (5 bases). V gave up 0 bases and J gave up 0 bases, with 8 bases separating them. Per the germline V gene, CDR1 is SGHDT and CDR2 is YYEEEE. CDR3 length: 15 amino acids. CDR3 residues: CASSLGAGSTDTQYF. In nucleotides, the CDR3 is TGTGCCAGCAGCTTGGGGGCGGGCAGCACAGATACGCAGTATTTT.

DNA for the CDR3: TGTGCCAGTGGACAAACAGGGGGAATTGAAGCTTTCTTT. Translating it yields CASGQTGGIEAFF. The chain employs TRBV19 and TRBJ1-1; 8 bases line up with TRBD1. J gave up 7 bases and V 8 bases, and 9 bases lay outside the gene matches. The CDR3 is 13 amino acids. Germline CDR1 and CDR2: LNHDA and SQIVND (reference sequence). Variable domain in full (rest from reference TRBV19 and TRBJ1-1): DGGITQSPKYLFRKEGQNVTLSCEQNLNHDAMYWYRQDPGQGLRLIYYSQIVNDFQKGDIAEGYSVSREKKESFPLTVTSAQKNPTAFYLCASGQTGGIEAFFGQGTRLTVV.

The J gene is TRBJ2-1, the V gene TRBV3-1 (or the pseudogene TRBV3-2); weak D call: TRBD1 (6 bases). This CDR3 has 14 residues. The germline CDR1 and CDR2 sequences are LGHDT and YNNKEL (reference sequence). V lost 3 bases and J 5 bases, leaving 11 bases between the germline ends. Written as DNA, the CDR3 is TGTGCCAGCAGCCATTTGAGGGGGAACAATGAGCAGTTCTTC. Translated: CASSHLRGNNEQFF.

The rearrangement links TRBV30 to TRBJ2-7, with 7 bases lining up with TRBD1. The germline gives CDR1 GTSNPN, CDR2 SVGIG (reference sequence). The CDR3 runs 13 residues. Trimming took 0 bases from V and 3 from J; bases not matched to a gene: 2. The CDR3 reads CAWSVWDSYEQYF. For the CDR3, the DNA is TGTGCCTGGAGTGTATGGGACAGCTACGAGCAGTACTTC. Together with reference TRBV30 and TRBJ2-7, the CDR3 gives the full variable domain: SQTIHQWPATLVQPVGSPLSLECTVEGTSNPNLYWYRQAAGRGLQLLFYSVGIGQISSEVPQNLSASRPQDRQFILSSKKLLLSDSGFYLCAWSVWDSYEQYFGPGTRLTVT.

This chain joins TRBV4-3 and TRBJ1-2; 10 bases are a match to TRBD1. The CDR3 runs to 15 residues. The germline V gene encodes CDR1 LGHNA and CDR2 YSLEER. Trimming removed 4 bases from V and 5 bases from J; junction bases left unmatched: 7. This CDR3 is CASSLTGGARYGYTF. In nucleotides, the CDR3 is TGCGCCAGCAGCCTGACAGGGGGCGCCCGGTATGGCTACACCTTC.